This TCR beta chain was identified during a study of blood T cell repertoires in COVID-19. Study-wide background: The United States, Italy and Spain provided the acute and convalescent COVID-19 samples. T cells, B-cell-depleted T cells, or PBMCs supplied cDNA or gDNA.

Methods used by the authors: Nucleated cell counts were estimated from reference gene primer amplification. Generated by immunoSEQ multiplex PCR, the TCRdb table keeps only in-frame clones and is missing some. That table furnishes V, J and clone size, whereas the DNA furnished D and trimming. The sample consists of around 180,000 clones, 88% of them appearing once. Per the germline V gene, CDR1 is SGDLS and CDR2 is YYNGEE. Trimming took off 6 bases at V and 2 bases at J, with 14 bases between the two ends. The CDR3 runs to 14 residues. J is TRBJ1-2 and V is TRBV9, with D perhaps TRBD1 (6 bases). The origin of this receptor is a human donor in a cohort sampled during active COVID-19. The sample consisted of peripheral blood. The CDR3 DNA sequence: TGTGCCAGCACCGGGGCGACAGGCAACTATGGCTACACCTTC. This codes for CASTGATGNYGYTF.